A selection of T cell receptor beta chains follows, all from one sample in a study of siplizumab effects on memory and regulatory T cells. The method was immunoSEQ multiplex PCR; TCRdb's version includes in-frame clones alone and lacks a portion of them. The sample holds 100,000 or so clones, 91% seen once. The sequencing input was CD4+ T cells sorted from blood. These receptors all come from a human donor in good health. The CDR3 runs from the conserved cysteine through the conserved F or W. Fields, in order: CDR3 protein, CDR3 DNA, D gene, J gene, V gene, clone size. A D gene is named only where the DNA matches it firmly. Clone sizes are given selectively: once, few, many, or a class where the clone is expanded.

CDR3 protein: CASSYSELYGYTF
CDR3 DNA: TGTGCCAGCAGTTACTCGGAGCTCTATGGCTACACCTTC
D gene: -
J gene: TRBJ1-2
V gene: TRBV6-6
clone size: -

CDR3 protein: CASSAGLSNEQFF
CDR3 DNA: TGCGCCAGCAGCGCCGGACTATCCAATGAGCAGTTCTTC
D gene: -
J gene: TRBJ2-1
V gene: TRBV5-1
clone size: -

CDR3 protein: CASSPVLRGREGETQYF
CDR3 DNA: TGTGCCAGCAGTCCTGTCCTTCGGGGGCGGGAAGGAGAGACCCAGTACTTC
D gene: -
J gene: TRBJ2-5
V gene: TRBV28
clone size: -

CDR3 protein: CASSVRQGRGDTQYF
CDR3 DNA: TGTGCCAGCAGCGTCCGACAGGGGCGAGGAGATACGCAGTATTTT
D gene: TRBD1
J gene: TRBJ2-3
V gene: TRBV9
clone size: -

CDR3 protein: CASSQRMTATNEKLFF
CDR3 DNA: TGTGCCAGCAGCCAAAGAATGACTGCAACTAATGAAAAACTGTTTTTT
D gene: -
J gene: TRBJ1-4
V gene: TRBV14
clone size: -

CDR3 protein: CASSPTRDFEQYF
CDR3 DNA: TGTGCCAGCTCACCTACGAGGGATTTCGAGCAGTACTTC
D gene: -
J gene: TRBJ2-7
V gene: TRBV18
clone size: -

CDR3 protein: CASSFPVRHIYEQYF
CDR3 DNA: TGTGCCAGCAGCTTCCCGGTCCGCCATATCTACGAGCAGTACTTC
D gene: -
J gene: TRBJ2-7
V gene: TRBV27
clone size: -

CDR3 protein: CASSEGPGQPQHF
CDR3 DNA: TGTGCCAGCAGTGAAGGGCCTGGACAGCCCCAGCATTTT
D gene: -
J gene: TRBJ1-5
V gene: TRBV6-1
clone size: -

CDR3 protein: CASSVSPTNEKLFF
CDR3 DNA: TGTGCCAGCAGCGTAAGTCCAACTAATGAAAAACTGTTTTTT
D gene: -
J gene: TRBJ1-4
V gene: TRBV9
clone size: -

CDR3 protein: CASSPDRVNEKLFF
CDR3 DNA: TGCGCCAGCAGCCCAGACAGGGTAAATGAAAAACTGTTTTTT
D gene: TRBD1
J gene: TRBJ1-4
V gene: TRBV5-1
clone size: -

CDR3 protein: CASSQLDGLGGAFF
CDR3 DNA: TGTGCCAGTAGTCAACTCGACGGCCTTGGGGGGGCTTTCTTT
D gene: -
J gene: TRBJ1-1
V gene: TRBV19
clone size: once

CDR3 protein: CASSPPAGSYEQYF
CDR3 DNA: TGTGCCAGCTCACCACCGGCTGGAAGTTACGAGCAGTACTTC
D gene: -
J gene: TRBJ2-7
V gene: TRBV18
clone size: -

CDR3 protein: CAISEGQGTEGYTF
CDR3 DNA: TGTGCCATCAGTGAGGGACAGGGAACGGAGGGCTACACCTTC
D gene: TRBD1
J gene: TRBJ1-2
V gene: TRBV10-3
clone size: once

CDR3 protein: CASSLGSGSLTDTQYF
CDR3 DNA: TGCGCCAGCAGCTTGGGTAGCGGGAGTCTCACAGATACGCAGTATTTT
D gene: TRBD2
J gene: TRBJ2-3
V gene: TRBV5-1
clone size: -

CDR3 protein: CASSVVGGSLTEAFF
CDR3 DNA: TGTGCCAGCAGCGTAGTGGGGGGGTCCCTCACTGAAGCTTTCTTT
D gene: -
J gene: TRBJ1-1
V gene: TRBV9
clone size: -

CDR3 protein: CASSEYRDSSYEQYF
CDR3 DNA: TGTGCCAGCAGTGAATACCGGGACAGCTCCTACGAGCAGTACTTC
D gene: TRBD1
J gene: TRBJ2-7
V gene: TRBV25-1
clone size: -

CDR3 protein: CAISDPARGQGGSEQYF
CDR3 DNA: TGTGCCATCAGTGACCCCGCGAGGGGACAAGGGGGTTCCGAGCAGTACTTC
D gene: -
J gene: TRBJ2-7
V gene: TRBV10-3
clone size: -

CDR3 protein: CASSLGAGKGYTF
CDR3 DNA: TGTGCCAGCAGTTTAGGGGCAGGGAAGGGCTACACCTTC
D gene: -
J gene: TRBJ1-2
V gene: TRBV28
clone size: -

CDR3 protein: CASSFRGNEKLFF
CDR3 DNA: TGTGCCAGCAGTTTCAGGGGTAATGAAAAACTGTTTTTT
D gene: -
J gene: TRBJ1-4
V gene: TRBV28
clone size: -

CDR3 protein: CASSEGRSYNSPLHF
CDR3 DNA: TGTGCCAGCAGTGAAGGCCGCTCCTATAATTCACCCCTCCACTTT
D gene: -
J gene: TRBJ1-6
V gene: TRBV2
clone size: -

CDR3 protein: CASSSQGREGETQYF
CDR3 DNA: TGTGCCAGCAGCTCCCAGGGTCGGGAGGGAGAGACCCAGTACTTC
D gene: TRBD2
J gene: TRBJ2-5
V gene: TRBV11-3
clone size: -

CDR3 protein: CASGRTGNYGYTF
CDR3 DNA: TGTGCCAGCGGTCGGACAGGGAACTATGGCTACACCTTC
D gene: TRBD1
J gene: TRBJ1-2
V gene: TRBV9
clone size: -

CDR3 protein: CATSRDRSGSSNQPQHF
CDR3 DNA: TGTGCCACCAGCAGAGATCGGTCAGGGAGCAGCAATCAGCCCCAGCATTTT
D gene: -
J gene: TRBJ1-5
V gene: TRBV15
clone size: -

CDR3 protein: CASSPQGAAEKLFF
CDR3 DNA: TGCGCCAGCAGCCCTCAGGGGGCGGCTGAAAAACTGTTTTTT
D gene: TRBD1
J gene: TRBJ1-4
V gene: TRBV5-1
clone size: -

CDR3 protein: CASSLLGLQGGGYTF
CDR3 DNA: TGTGCCAGCAGCCTCCTCGGACTACAGGGCGGCGGCTACACCTTC
D gene: -
J gene: TRBJ1-2
V gene: TRBV28
clone size: -

CDR3 protein: CASTQQGRGTDTQYF
CDR3 DNA: TGTGCCAGTACCCAACAGGGGAGGGGCACAGATACGCAGTATTTT
D gene: -
J gene: TRBJ2-3
V gene: TRBV19
clone size: -

CDR3 protein: CASRKQDRGNYEQYF
CDR3 DNA: TGCGCCAGCAGAAAACAAGACAGGGGGAATTACGAGCAGTACTTC
D gene: TRBD1
J gene: TRBJ2-7
V gene: TRBV5-1
clone size: -

CDR3 protein: CASREGLQSPLHF
CDR3 DNA: TGTGCCAGCAGGGAAGGGTTGCAATCACCCCTCCACTTT
D gene: -
J gene: TRBJ1-6
V gene: TRBV6-5
clone size: few

CDR3 protein: CASSSDASFSGYTF
CDR3 DNA: TGCGCCAGCAGCTCGGACGCGTCATTTAGTGGCTACACCTTC
D gene: -
J gene: TRBJ1-2
V gene: TRBV5-1
clone size: -

CDR3 protein: CASSLTGTDNEQFF
CDR3 DNA: TGTGCCAGCAGTTTGACGGGGACTGACAATGAGCAGTTCTTC
D gene: -
J gene: TRBJ2-1
V gene: TRBV28
clone size: -

CDR3 protein: CASSEYSHSGANVLTF
CDR3 DNA: TGTGCCAGCAGTGAATACAGCCACTCTGGGGCCAACGTCCTGACTTTC
D gene: -
J gene: TRBJ2-6
V gene: TRBV25-1
clone size: -

CDR3 protein: CASSLDGPTEAFF
CDR3 DNA: TGTGCCAGCAGCTTGGACGGCCCAACTGAAGCTTTCTTT
D gene: -
J gene: TRBJ1-1
V gene: TRBV7-9
clone size: -

CDR3 protein: CASIQGAGTDTQYF
CDR3 DNA: TGTGCCAGCATTCAGGGGGCAGGTACAGATACGCAGTATTTT
D gene: TRBD1
J gene: TRBJ2-3
V gene: TRBV6-4
clone size: -

CDR3 protein: CASRRQGQGWTEAFF
CDR3 DNA: TGTGCCAGTAGGAGGCAGGGACAGGGTTGGACTGAAGCTTTCTTT
D gene: TRBD1
J gene: TRBJ1-1
V gene: TRBV19
clone size: -

CDR3 protein: CASSLARTGELFF
CDR3 DNA: TGTGCCAGCAGCTTAGCGAGGACCGGGGAGCTGTTTTTT
D gene: -
J gene: TRBJ2-2
V gene: TRBV7-6
clone size: -

CDR3 protein: CASSPGSYGAKETQYF
CDR3 DNA: TGTGCCAGCAGTCCTGGTTCGTACGGGGCCAAAGAGACCCAGTACTTC
D gene: -
J gene: TRBJ2-5
V gene: TRBV28
clone size: -

CDR3 protein: CASRRNTEAFF
CDR3 DNA: TGTGCCAGTAGGCGGAACACTGAAGCTTTCTTT
D gene: -
J gene: TRBJ1-1
V gene: TRBV19
clone size: once

CDR3 protein: CASSQGDGRNDQPQHF
CDR3 DNA: TGCGCCAGCAGCCAAGGGGACGGACGGAACGATCAGCCCCAGCATTTT
D gene: -
J gene: TRBJ1-5
V gene: TRBV4-1
clone size: -

CDR3 protein: CASSKTSSGGEQFF
CDR3 DNA: TGTGCCAGCAGCAAAACTTCTAGCGGGGGTGAGCAGTTCTTC
D gene: TRBD2
J gene: TRBJ2-1
V gene: TRBV7-3
clone size: -

CDR3 protein: CASSARGQGEQYF
CDR3 DNA: TGTGCCAGCAGTGCCAGGGGTCAGGGCGAGCAGTACTTC
D gene: -
J gene: TRBJ2-7
V gene: TRBV6-1
clone size: -

CDR3 protein: CASSLDSSGANVLTF
CDR3 DNA: TGCGCCAGCAGCTTGGACTCCTCTGGGGCCAACGTCCTGACTTTC
D gene: -
J gene: TRBJ2-6
V gene: TRBV5-1
clone size: -

CDR3 protein: CASRVGVFRGQMNTGELFF
CDR3 DNA: TGTGCCAGCAGGGTTGGGGTTTTTCGGGGCCAGATGAACACCGGGGAGCTGTTTTTT
D gene: -
J gene: TRBJ2-2
V gene: TRBV7-9
clone size: -

CDR3 protein: CASSLSPGQGANTQYF
CDR3 DNA: TGTGCCAGTAGCCTTTCTCCGGGACAGGGAGCAAATACGCAGTATTTT
D gene: TRBD1
J gene: TRBJ2-3
V gene: TRBV19
clone size: once

CDR3 protein: CASSRGDTEAFF
CDR3 DNA: TGTGCCAGCAGCCGGGGAGACACTGAAGCTTTCTTT
D gene: -
J gene: TRBJ1-1
V gene: TRBV11-2
clone size: -

CDR3 protein: CASSQVGGQGAEAFF
CDR3 DNA: TGTGCCAGCAGCCAAGTAGGTGGACAGGGGGCCGAAGCTTTCTTT
D gene: TRBD1
J gene: TRBJ1-1
V gene: TRBV4-2
clone size: -

CDR3 protein: CASIRLTEAFF
CDR3 DNA: TGTGCCAGCATAAGATTGACTGAAGCTTTCTTT
D gene: -
J gene: TRBJ1-1
V gene: TRBV2
clone size: once

CDR3 protein: CASRQNTGELFF
CDR3 DNA: TGTGCCAGCAGGCAGAACACCGGGGAGCTGTTTTTT
D gene: -
J gene: TRBJ2-2
V gene: TRBV28
clone size: -

CDR3 protein: CASRGTGVSNYGYTF
CDR3 DNA: TGTGCCAGCAGGGGGACAGGGGTCTCCAACTATGGCTACACCTTC
D gene: TRBD1
J gene: TRBJ1-2
V gene: TRBV2
clone size: once

CDR3 protein: CAWGLGSHNYGYTF
CDR3 DNA: TGTGCCTGGGGTTTGGGCAGCCATAACTATGGCTACACCTTC
D gene: -
J gene: TRBJ1-2
V gene: TRBV30
clone size: once

CDR3 protein: CASSLALRGDQETQYF
CDR3 DNA: TGCGCCAGCAGCTTGGCCTTGCGGGGGGACCAAGAGACCCAGTACTTC
D gene: TRBD2
J gene: TRBJ2-5
V gene: TRBV5-1
clone size: -

CDR3 protein: CASSKVDGRSTGELFF
CDR3 DNA: TGTGCCAGCAGCAAAGTCGATGGCAGATCCACCGGGGAGCTGTTTTTT
D gene: -
J gene: TRBJ2-2
V gene: TRBV21-1
clone size: -

CDR3 protein: CASSLRGLGNTIYF
CDR3 DNA: TGTGCCAGCAGCTTAAGGGGATTGGGAAACACCATATATTTT
D gene: -
J gene: TRBJ1-3
V gene: TRBV13
clone size: -